This T cell receptor beta chain derives from a study of blood T cell repertoires in COVID-19. Across the study: Material from acute and convalescent COVID-19 was sourced from the United States, Italy and Spain. In each case, the material was cDNA or gDNA derived from T cells, B-cell-depleted T cells, or PBMCs.

CDR3 length equals 14 residues. Trimming removed 6 bases from V and 6 bases from J, with 20 bases in between. Germline V gene sequence: CDR1 SQVTM, CDR2 ANQGSEA. Repertoires were generated with immunoSEQ multiplex PCR, while TCRdb's copy carries only in-frame clones and drops some. The sample consists of 170,000 or so clones, 86% of them appearing once. The sequence was collected from a man between 45 and 60 years old with active or convalescent COVID-19. What was sequenced was peripheral blood. The chain links TRBV29-1 to TRBJ1-1, with a weak D call TRBD1 (5 bases). CDR3 protein: CSVPLSGATSEAFF. The CDR3, as DNA: TGCAGCGTCCCCCTTAGTGGGGCCACCTCTGAAGCTTTCTTT.